This TCR beta chain was captured by sequencing in a study of T cell clonality in common variable immunodeficiency. Study results and caveats: Reportedly, TCR beta sequences from common variable immunodeficiency showed fewer deletions and N-nucleotide insertions.

In this sample, this clone turned up a few times. Its antigen remains unknown. The CDR3 end falls 3 residues outside the read, so it is completed with the germline J gene. This CDR3 has 14 residues. Germline V CDR1 and CDR2: MNHEY, SVGEGT. Data came from immunoSEQ multiplex PCR; TCRdb stores just in-frame clones and leaves some out. This sample has about 17,000 clones, each found more than once. J is TRBJ1-1 and V is TRBV6-2 or TRBV6-3; maybe TRBD1 (5 bases). The sequenced sample was peripheral blood mononuclear cells. The sequence derives from a human donor with common variable immunodeficiency. The CDR3 sequence: CASRPSWGEEKAFF. CDR3 DNA (partial): TGTGCCAGCAGACCCAGTTGGGGCGAGGAGAAA.